This T cell receptor beta chain was captured by sequencing in a study of T cell responses to AZD1222 COVID-19 vaccine. Overall study findings and caveats: Two AZD1222 doses significantly raised spike-specific TCR breadth and depth over controls.

This CDR3 contains 14 residues. The trim removed 7 bases at V and 6 bases at J, leaving 11 bases unmatched. Germline CDR1 is SGHNT and CDR2 is YENEEA. Concerning this clone itself: Its target is not known.

Method: immunoSEQ multiplex PCR; TCRdb's copy keeps in-frame clones and lacks some. Of 150,000 to 170,000 clones in the sample, around 90% were seen once. The receptor's source is an adult in good health. Sequenced here: peripheral blood, sampled on day 0 of AZD1222 vaccination. The chain recombines TRBV11-3 with TRBJ2-5; 7 bases agree with TRBD2. The CDR3 reads CASIKTAGSKTQYF. The CDR3 coding sequence is TGTGCCAGCATCAAAACAGCGGGATCTAAGACCCAGTACTTC.